This T cell receptor beta chain originates from a study of T cells after yellow fever vaccination. TCRdb ran MiXCR on the 5' RACE reads and lists one entry per CDR3 protein. This sample has a few hundred thousand distinct CDR3 sequences, with around 9.3% found just once. This clonotype appeared a few times. Trimming shortened V by 7 bases and J by 1 base, and 11 bases separated the two germline ends. The CDR3 has 13 residues. In germline, CDR1 is MNHEY, CDR2 SMNVEV (reference sequence). The sequencing used CD4+ T cells sorted from PBMCs, collected 5 days after the yellow fever booster vaccination. This TCR came from a man aged 18 to 35 who received the YFV17D yellow fever vaccine. This chain connects TRBV27 to TRBJ2-7; D gene ambiguous. CDR3 nucleotides: TGTGCCAGCAAAGGACCGGCGTCCTACGAGCAGTACTTC. Translating it yields CASKGPASYEQYF.